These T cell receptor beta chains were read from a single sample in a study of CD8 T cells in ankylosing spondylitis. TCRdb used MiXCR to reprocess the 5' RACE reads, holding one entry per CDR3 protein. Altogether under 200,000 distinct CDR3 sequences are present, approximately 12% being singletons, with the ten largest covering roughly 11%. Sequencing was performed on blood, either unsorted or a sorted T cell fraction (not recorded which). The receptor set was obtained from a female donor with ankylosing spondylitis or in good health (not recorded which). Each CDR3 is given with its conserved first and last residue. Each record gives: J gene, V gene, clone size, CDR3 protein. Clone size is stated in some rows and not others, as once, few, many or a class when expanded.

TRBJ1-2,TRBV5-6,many,CASSPDMRGYTF
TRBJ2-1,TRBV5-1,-,CASSLVAGNNNEQFF
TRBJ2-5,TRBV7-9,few,CASSFGVETQYF
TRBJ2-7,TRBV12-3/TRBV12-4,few,CASRSGQTSYEQYF
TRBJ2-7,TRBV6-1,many,CASSNGNQLSSYEQYF
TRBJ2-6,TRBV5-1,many,CASSWNTGMLSSGANVLTF
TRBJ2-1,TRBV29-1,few,CSVAPGGWDEQFF
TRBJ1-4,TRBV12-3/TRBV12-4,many,CASSAGGQGNEKLFF
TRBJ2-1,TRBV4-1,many,CASSQVEYGVGEQFF
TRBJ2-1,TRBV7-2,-,CASSLRLAHPNNEQFF
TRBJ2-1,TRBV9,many,CASSPPAGGNEQFF
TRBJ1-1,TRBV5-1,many,CASSLAAAMNTEAFF
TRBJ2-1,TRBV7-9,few,CASSSLPWTEDNEQFF
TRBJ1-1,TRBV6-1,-,CASSVSGRAEAFF
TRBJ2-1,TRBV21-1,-,CASSKGRLAEVNNEQFF
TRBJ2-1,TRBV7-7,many,CASSFQDTPNEQFF
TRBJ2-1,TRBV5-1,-,CASSTRDQYNEQFF
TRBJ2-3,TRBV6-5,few,CASSYSSPRDTQYF
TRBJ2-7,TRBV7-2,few,CASSLPTSGSEEQYF
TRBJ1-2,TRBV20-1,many,CSARTGAVLGYTF
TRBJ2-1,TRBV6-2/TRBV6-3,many,CASKPLAGVDRFGEQFF
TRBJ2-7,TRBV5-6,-,CASSLSSRGSYEQYF
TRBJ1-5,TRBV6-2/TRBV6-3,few,CASSIESNQPQHF
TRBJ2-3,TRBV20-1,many,CSATYYSGSSTDTQYF
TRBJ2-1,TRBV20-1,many,CSARATSNNEQFF
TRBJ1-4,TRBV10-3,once,CAISIGMGEKLFF
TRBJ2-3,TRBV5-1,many,CASPKSSGREADTQYF
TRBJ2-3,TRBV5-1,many,CASSTGTSGGGSDTQYF
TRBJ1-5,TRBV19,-,CASSFKGQPQHF
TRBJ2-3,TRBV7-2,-,CASRPGGTDTQYF
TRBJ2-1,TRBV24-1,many,CATSKTGTSAYNEQFF
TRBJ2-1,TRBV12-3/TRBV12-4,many,CASNPPASAGNNEQFF
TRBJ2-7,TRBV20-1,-,CSASLRDSSYEQYF
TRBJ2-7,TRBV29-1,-,CSRWTSSYEQYF
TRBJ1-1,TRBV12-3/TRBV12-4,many,CASSPTTGNTEAFF
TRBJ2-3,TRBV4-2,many,CASSQGRGEDTQYF
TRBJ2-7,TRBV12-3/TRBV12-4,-,CASSRKGGAGEQYF
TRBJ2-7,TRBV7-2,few,CASSSTWGSYEQYF
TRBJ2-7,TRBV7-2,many,CASSLTGGDLEQYF
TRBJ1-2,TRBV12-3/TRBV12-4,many,CASSPYRTSAGYTF
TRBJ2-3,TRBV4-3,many,CASSPGQGTTDTQYF
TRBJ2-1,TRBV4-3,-,CASSQDRSGSYSSYNEQFF
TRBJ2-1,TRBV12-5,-,CASGLVLSGINEQFF
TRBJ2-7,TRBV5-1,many,CASRGQGRSQYF
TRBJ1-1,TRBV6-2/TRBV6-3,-,CASSLDRGTMNTEAFF
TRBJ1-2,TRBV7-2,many,CASSSVGRGLDYGYTF
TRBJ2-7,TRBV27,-,CASREGVASYEQYF
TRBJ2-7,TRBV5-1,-,CASPDGRSPYEQYF
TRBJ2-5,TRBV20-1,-,CSAKRTGGGETQYF
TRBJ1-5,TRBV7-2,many,CASSLQGRASNQPQHF
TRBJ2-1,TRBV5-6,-,CASSLVQGVGEQFF
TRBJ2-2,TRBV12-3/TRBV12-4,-,CASSYAAVGELFF
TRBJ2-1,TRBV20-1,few,CSARDREAGAISYNEQFF
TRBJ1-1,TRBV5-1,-,CASSLGGGRGRTEAFF